The T cell receptor beta chain described here comes from a study of blood T cell repertoires in COVID-19. The study recruited people aged about 18 to 95 years across 24 US areas. People in the exposed group encountered a COVID-19 case within 2 weeks before entering the study. TCRdb's copy holds only in-frame clones and misses some; the assay was immunoSEQ multiplex PCR. The sample shows about 300,000 clones, 89% of them seen only once. CDR1 is SGHAT and CDR2 is FQDESV in the germline V gene (reference sequence). There are 15 residues in the CDR3. The V and J ends lost 7 bases and 5 bases, in that order; junction bases with no gene match: 7.

V is TRBV11-1 and J is TRBJ2-1; 11 positions match TRBD2. Sequencing input: PBMCs or T cells enriched from blood (not recorded which). The clonotype originates from a woman between 50 and 59 years old who had been exposed to COVID-19. CDR3: CASNIAGGPNNEQFF. CDR3 nucleotides: TGTGCCAGCAACATAGCGGGGGGGCCCAACAATGAGCAGTTCTTC. The whole variable domain, remainder taken from reference TRBV11-1 and TRBJ2-1, is EAEVAQSPRYKITEKSQAVAFWCDPISGHATLYWYRQILGQGPELLVQFQDESVVDDSQLPKDRFSAERLKGVDSTLKIQPAELGDSAMYLCASNIAGGPNNEQFFGPGTRLTVL.